A selection of T cell receptor beta chains follows, all from one sample in a study of post-analysis software for immune sequencing data. Each CDR3 protein is one row after TCRdb ran MiXCR on the PCR reads. The sample shows roughly 800,000 distinct CDR3 sequences, less than 35% of them seen only once. The sequenced sample was blood. The receptors were gathered from a girl between 10 and 17 years old with multiple sclerosis. The CDR3 runs from the conserved cysteine through the conserved F or W. The D gene is left open where the match is weak. Size is stated for part of the rows, as once, few or many counts, or as a class when the clone is expanded.

j_gene,d_gene,v_gene,abundance,CDR3nt,CDR3aa
TRBJ2-2,.,TRBV12-3/TRBV12-4,few,TGTGCCAGCAGTAAGGGATACCTCGGGGAGCTGTTTTTT,CASSKGYLGELFF
TRBJ1-4,TRBD1,TRBV5-1,few,TGCGCCAGCAGCTTGGTTGTTGGGACAGCTTATGAAAAACTGTTTTTT,CASSLVVGTAYEKLFF
TRBJ2-5,TRBD1,TRBV7-2,many,TGTGCCAGCAGCTTCGACAGGGTAGGGGAGACCCAGTACTTC,CASSFDRVGETQYF
TRBJ2-7,TRBD2,TRBV6-5,.,TGTGCCAGCGTCGGGACTAGCGGAGGGTACGAGCAGTACTTC,CASVGTSGGYEQYF
TRBJ1-1,.,TRBV2,few,TGTGCCAGCAGTATTCAGGCCGGGGCTTTCTTT,CASSIQAGAFF
TRBJ2-3,.,TRBV29-1,once,TGCAGCGTTGTCTACGGGAATCGACCTAGCACAGATACGCAGTATTTT,CSVVYGNRPSTDTQYF
TRBJ1-2,.,TRBV12-3/TRBV12-4,.,TGTGCCAGCAGCCTGAGCAGGGGCGCCATCTATGGCTACACCTTC,CASSLSRGAIYGYTF
TRBJ2-1,.,TRBV25-1,few,TGTGCCAGCAGTCACTGGACAGCCTACAATGAGCAGTTCTTC,CASSHWTAYNEQFF
TRBJ2-1,.,TRBV29-1,few,TGCAGCGTCAAACCCGGGACACGCGGGAAGTGGGAGCAGTTCTTC,CSVKPGTRGKWEQFF
TRBJ1-2,TRBD1,TRBV12-5,few,TGTGCTAGTGGTACTACAGGGGACTATGGCTACACCTTC,CASGTTGDYGYTF
TRBJ1-1,TRBD1,TRBV25-1,.,TGTGCCAGCGGGGGACAGGGGAACACTGAAGCTTTCTTT,CASGGQGNTEAFF
TRBJ1-5,TRBD1,TRBV5-6,.,TGTGCCAGCAGCTCAAGACAGGGGGCCCTACAGCCCCGGCATTTT,CASSSRQGALQPRHF
TRBJ2-5,.,TRBV20-1,many,TGCAGTGCTAGAGCCTCCCAAGAGACCCAGTACTTC,CSARASQETQYF
TRBJ2-5,.,TRBV5-1,.,TGCGCCAGCAGCAACCAACCACAGGGCGGAAAAGAGACCCAGTACTTC,CASSNQPQGGKETQYF
TRBJ1-2,TRBD1,TRBV24-1,.,TGTGCCACCTCAGGACAGGGAGCTGGCAATGGCTACACCTTC,CATSGQGAGNGYTF
TRBJ2-7,TRBD1,TRBV5-1,many,TGCGCCAGCAGCATCGCCGGGACAGGGCCGTACGAGCAGTACTTC,CASSIAGTGPYEQYF
TRBJ2-1,TRBD2,TRBV14,few,TGTGCCAGCAGCCGGGGGACTAGCGGGATTTACGAGCAGTTCTTC,CASSRGTSGIYEQFF
TRBJ2-5,TRBD2,TRBV11-2,few,TGTGCCAGCACCCCAGGCGGGGGGCTAAGGGAGACCCAGTACTTC,CASTPGGGLRETQYF
TRBJ2-3,.,TRBV10-3,.,TGTGCCATCAGTGAGTGGACAGATACGCAGTATTTT,CAISEWTDTQYF
TRBJ2-1,.,TRBV7-2,.,TGTGCCAGCAGCTTAGTGGGCCAGGGGAATGAGCAGTTCTTC,CASSLVGQGNEQFF
TRBJ1-5,.,TRBV27,.,TGTGCCAGCAGTCCGACGGCAGGGTCACTCAGGCAGCCCCAGCATTTT,CASSPTAGSLRQPQHF
TRBJ2-7,.,TRBV20-1,.,TGCAATGCTTCCCGGACTGTCTCCTACGAGCAGTACTTC,CNASRTVSYEQYF
TRBJ2-1,TRBD2,TRBV24-1,.,TGTGCCACCAGTGGAGCGGGAGGGCTCGCTGAGCAGTTCTTC,CATSGAGGLAEQFF
TRBJ2-5,TRBD2,TRBV20-1,.,TGCAGTGCTACTAGCGGGGGCCAAGAGACCCAGTACTTC,CSATSGGQETQYF
TRBJ2-1,.,TRBV2,.,TGTGCCAGCAGTGCGCGGTCGGGGCTGTTCTTC,CASSARSGLFF
TRBJ2-1,.,TRBV6-6,few,TGTGCCAGCAGTCCTGACAGAGCTTCCTACAATGAGCAGTTCTTC,CASSPDRASYNEQFF
TRBJ2-3,TRBD2,TRBV6-5,.,TGTGCCAGCAGTCACGCCGGGACTAGGGTTGGTAGCACAGATACGCAGTATTTT,CASSHAGTRVGSTDTQYF
TRBJ2-6,.,TRBV29-1,few,TGCAGCGTTGACCTGGGCTCTGGGGCCAACGTCCTGACTTTC,CSVDLGSGANVLTF
TRBJ1-2,TRBD1,TRBV29-1,.,TGCAGTACTTGGGGACAGGGAAACTATGGCTACACCTTC,CSTWGQGNYGYTF
TRBJ2-1,TRBD2,TRBV5-1,.,TGCGCCAGCAGCTCAGGACTAGCGGGACCCTCCTACAATGAGCAGTTCTTC,CASSSGLAGPSYNEQFF
TRBJ1-2,.,TRBV4-1,once,TGCGCCAGCAGCCATGAGGGTGGAATGAACTATGGCTACACCTTC,CASSHEGGMNYGYTF
TRBJ2-5,.,TRBV7-2,.,TGTGCCAGCAGCTTAGAGGGACGGACCCAGTACTTC,CASSLEGRTQYF
TRBJ2-3,TRBD2,TRBV20-1,few,TGCAGTGCTGCAGCCGACCTAGCGGGAGGGCTAGTGTCGCAGTATTTT,CSAAADLAGGLVSQYF
TRBJ2-1,TRBD1,TRBV6-6,few,TGTGCCAGCACTGACCGGCGGCAGGGGGACAATGAGCAGTTCTTC,CASTDRRQGDNEQFF
TRBJ2-4,.,TRBV2,.,TGTGCCAGCAGTGACATACAACTACTAGCCAAAAACATTCAGTACTTC,CASSDIQLLAKNIQYF
TRBJ2-5,.,TRBV5-1,few,TGCGCCAGCAGCTTAACAGGGTTGGGGGAGACCCAGTACTTC,CASSLTGLGETQYF
TRBJ1-1,.,TRBV28,few,TGTGCCAGTCGAGTGAACACTGAAGCTTTCTTT,CASRVNTEAFF
TRBJ2-3,.,TRBV7-6,few,TGTGCCAGCAGCTTAGTCCCCAGGGGCGACGGAGATACGCAGTATTTT,CASSLVPRGDGDTQYF
TRBJ2-1,.,TRBV10-3,few,TGTGCCATCAGTGAGTCCCGACCCACGGTGAATGAGCAGTTCTTC,CAISESRPTVNEQFF
TRBJ2-7,.,TRBV7-2,.,TGTGCCGGCGCAATGAATTACGAGCAGTACTTC,CAGAMNYEQYF
TRBJ2-7,.,TRBV29-1,.,TGCAGCGTTTCGGACTCCGGTAGCGAGCAGTACTTC,CSVSDSGSEQYF